These T cell receptor beta chains were read from a single sample in a study of shared clonotypes between healthy human individuals. Sequencing used immunoSEQ multiplex PCR; TCRdb keeps in-frame clones, though not all of them. The sample carries hundreds of thousands of clones, about 91% recorded once. Sequenced input: naive CD8+ T cells sorted from blood. The receptors come from a man aged 25 to 40 in good health. Each CDR3 is given with its conserved first and last residue. A D gene is named only where the DNA matches it firmly. Size values are once, few and many counts, or a class for expanded clones, and some rows have none.

j_call v_call clone_size d_call cdr3_nt cdr3_aa
TRBJ1-4 TRBV4-1 - - TGCGCCAGCAGCCAATTGGAGGCGACTAATGAAAAACTGTTTTTT CASSQLEATNEKLFF
TRBJ2-7 TRBV6-1 - TRBD2 TGTGCCAGCGTAGGACTAGCGGGGAGCTCCTACGAGCAGTACTTC CASVGLAGSSYEQYF
TRBJ1-1 TRBV19 - - TGTGCCAGTAGTATGGGGGGCCATAACACTGAAGCTTTCTTT CASSMGGHNTEAFF
TRBJ1-1 TRBV27 - - TGTGCCAGCAGCCCGGGAAGCTGGAGAAGGTCTCCCCCTGAAGCTTTCTTT CASSPGSWRRSPPEAFF
TRBJ1-5 TRBV2 - TRBD1 TGTGCCAGCATCGGGGACAGTGGACAGCCCCAGCATTTT CASIGDSGQPQHF
TRBJ2-7 TRBV13 - - TGTGCCAGCAGCTCAAGTAGCGACAGGTACGAGCAGTACTTC CASSSSSDRYEQYF
TRBJ2-1 TRBV4-1 - TRBD1 TGCGCCAGCAGCCAAGGGGACAGCTCCTACAATGAGCAGTTCTTC CASSQGDSSYNEQFF
TRBJ2-1 TRBV27 - - TGTGCCAGCAGGGTGGGCGTCTCCTACAATGAGCAGTTCTTC CASRVGVSYNEQFF
TRBJ1-3 TRBV25-1 - - TGTGCCAGCAGTGACCCACCCGGGGACTATGGAAACACCATATATTTT CASSDPPGDYGNTIYF
TRBJ2-7 TRBV29-1 - TRBD1 TGCAGCGTTGAAGATGTAGACAGGGTCGACGAGCAGTACTTC CSVEDVDRVDEQYF
TRBJ2-3 TRBV15 - - TGTGCCACCAGCAGAGGGACAGCCTCTCTCAATACGCAGTATTTT CATSRGTASLNTQYF
TRBJ1-4 TRBV7-9 - TRBD1 TGTGCCAGCAGCCCGCCAGGGGGCGATGAAAAACTGTTTTTT CASSPPGGDEKLFF
TRBJ2-3 TRBV6-5 once - TGTGCCAGCAGTTACAATGACAACACAGATACGCAGTATTTT CASSYNDNTDTQYF
TRBJ2-1 TRBV5-1 - TRBD2 TGCGCCAGCAGCTTGGAAAGCGGGAAGTACAATGAGCAGTTCTTC CASSLESGKYNEQFF